This T cell receptor (beta chain) is from a study of T cell repertoires in cytomegalovirus infection. The sample holds a few counts of this clonotype. Its antigen remains unknown. TCRdb processed the reads anew with MiXCR; each CDR3 protein has one entry. Of roughly 720,000 distinct CDR3 sequences in the sample, 35% were seen once. This CDR3 has 16 amino acids. Deletions cut 2 bases from V and 0 bases from J, with 12 bases between. Germline values: CDR1 SEHNR, CDR2 FQNEAQ (reference sequence). Study findings and constraints: There were HLA-C-restricted CMV-specific TCR beta clonotypes dominating the ex vivo response.

The specimen was PBMCs. The sequence was obtained from a human donor in good health (CMV status not recorded). Some clones in this sample may be carry-over from other donors' samples. The chain employs TRBV7-9 and TRBJ2-3; D uncertain. This CDR3 is CASSLWGRTSTDTQYF. In DNA, the CDR3 is TGTGCCAGCAGCTTATGGGGTAGAACTAGCACAGATACGCAGTATTTT. Based on the CDR3 plus reference TRBV7-9 and TRBJ2-3, the full variable domain is DTGVSQNPRHKITKRGQNVTFRCDPISEHNRLYWYRQTLGQGPEFLTYFQNEAQLEKSRLLSDRFSAERPKGSFSTLEIQRTEQGDSAMYLCASSLWGRTSTDTQYFGPGTRLTVL.